The next 25 T cell receptor beta chains were all read from a single sample in a study of cytomegalovirus exposure and HLA in healthy donors. PCR employed 60 Vbeta and 13 Jbeta primers. Libraries were prepared by immunoSEQ multiplex PCR; TCRdb keeps only in-frame clonotypes and omits some of them. The sample records roughly 150,000 clones, around 80% being singletons. Sequencing input: PBMCs. The receptors shown here come from a male donor in good health and CMV-seronegative.

V gene TRBV7-2 combines with J gene TRBJ2-1, with 11 bases identical to TRBD2. J lost 6 bases, V lost 3 bases, and 7 bases had no gene match. The CDR3 spans 16 residues. Germline CDR1 SGHTA, CDR2 FQGNSA. The CDR3 reads CASSFAGTSGRNEQFF. DNA of the CDR3: TGTGCCAGCAGCTTTGCCGGGACTAGCGGTCGCAATGAGCAGTTCTTC.

The chain carries TRBV13 and TRBJ2-5; 7 bases are shared with TRBD2. The DNA end is a closer match to TRBJ2-7, so the J assignment may be wrong. Germline lookup yields CDR1 PRHDT and CDR2 FYEKMQ (reference sequence). The CDR3 is 13 amino acids. CDR3 residues: CASSGGVGYEQYF. In nucleotides, the CDR3 is TGTGCCAGCAGCGGGGGGGTCGGCTACGAGCAGTACTTC.

The V gene is TRBV6-5, the J gene TRBJ2-3; perhaps TRBD2 as D (6 bases). Looked up from germline, CDR1 is MNHEY and CDR2 is SVGAGI. The CDR3 covers 14 residues. Between the trimmed V and J ends, which lost 6 bases and 6 bases, there was a span of 16 bases. CDR3 in amino acids: CASSATEGRDTQYF. Here the CDR3 DNA reads TGTGCCAGCAGCGCGACGGAGGGTAGGGATACGCAGTATTTT.

The chain joins TRBV6-5 to TRBJ2-7, with 7 bases aligning to TRBD1. CDR3 length equals 13 residues. Germline V gives CDR1 MNHEY, CDR2 SVGAGI. V was clipped by 6 bases and J by 1 base; unmatched bases: 3. The DNA for the CDR3 is TGTGCCAGCAGAGGACAGGATTCCTACGAGCAGTACTTC. Amino acid sequence: CASRGQDSYEQYF.

A few counts support this clone. One end of the junction varies from germline; a read error may be responsible. The chain has TRBV19 and TRBJ1-1, with D possibly matching TRBD1 (6 bases). Germline V CDR1 and CDR2: LNHDA, SQIVND (reference sequence). This CDR3 is built from 10 residues. The CDR3 loop reads CASSGRQVSF. The CDR3 DNA sequence: TGTGCCAGTAGTGGGAGACAGGTATCCTTT.

This clone was detected once. The chain's CDR3 is CASTETGIYNEQFF. CDR3 bases: TGTGCCAGCACCGAGACAGGGATCTACAATGAGCAGTTCTTC. V is TRBV27 and J is TRBJ2-1, with 7 nucleotides matching TRBD1. The germline gives CDR1 MNHEY, CDR2 SMNVEV (reference sequence). The trim removed 7 bases at V and 3 bases at J, leaving 6 bases unmatched. The CDR3 loop spans 14 amino acids.

This clone turned up a few times. This rearrangement joins TRBV6-5 to TRBJ2-7; TRBD1 might be the D (5 bases). Trimming pared 3 bases from V and 1 base from J, leaving 10 bases between. CDR3 length: 14 amino acids. Germline CDR1 reads MNHEY; CDR2 reads SVGAGI. In DNA, the CDR3 is TGTGCCAGCAGTTATGCGCAGGGTTCCTACGAGCAGTACTTC. It is translated as CASSYAQGSYEQYF.

As for this clone: An end of the junction differs from the germline gene, which may be a read error. The chain is built from TRBV7-9 and TRBJ1-1; TRBD1 matches 7 bases. This CDR3 region has 13 residues. Germline V gives CDR1 SEHNR, CDR2 FQNEAQ (reference sequence). CDR3 nucleotides: TGTTCCAGCAGCCCCCAGGGGGACACTGAAGCTTTCTTT. Its translation: CSSSPQGDTEAFF. Based on the CDR3 plus reference TRBV7-9 and TRBJ1-1, the full variable domain is DTGVSQNPRHKITKRGQNVTFRCDPISEHNRLYWYRQTLGQGPEFLTYFQNEAQLEKSRLLSDRFSAERPKGSFSTLEIQRTEQGDSAMYLCSSSPQGDTEAFFGQGTRLTVV.

V gene TRBV4-2 combines with J gene TRBJ2-3, with 8 bases matching TRBD2. Germline V CDR1 and CDR2: LGHNA, YNFKEQ. The CDR3 length is 14 residues. V was clipped by 1 base and J by 5 bases; unmatched bases: 2. This CDR3 reads CASSQGRGEDTQYF. CDR3 nucleotide sequence: TGTGCCAGCAGCCAAGGGCGGGGGGAAGATACGCAGTATTTT.

On this clone itself: One end of the junction does not line up with germline, which may come from a read error. The CDR3, as DNA: TGTGCTAGCAGCTTAGGTAGTAACGGTGCCACAGATACGCAGTATTTT. This codes for CASSLGSNGATDTQYF. V usage is TRBV7-7 and J usage is TRBJ2-3; D remains unclear. Germline V gene sequence: CDR1 SSHAT, CDR2 FNYEAQ (reference sequence). The CDR3 has 16 residues.

J is TRBJ1-2 and V is TRBV28; TRBD1 is a possible D gene (5 bases). The germline CDR1 and CDR2 sequences are MDHEN and SYDVKM. V dropped 7 bases and J dropped 6 bases, with 15 bases sitting between them. The CDR3 is 13 amino acids. The CDR3 bases are TGTGCCAGCACCCAGGGAAGGTTAAATGGCTACACCTTC. This sequence encodes CASTQGRLNGYTF.

The chain carries TRBV28 and TRBJ2-7, with D uncertain. CDR3 length equals 11 residues. V lost 5 bases and J lost 3, with 5 bases in between. CDR1 and CDR2 from the germline V gene are MDHEN and SYDVKM. The CDR3 loop is CASSTYYEQYF. The CDR3 coding sequence is TGTGCCAGCAGTACCTACTACGAGCAGTACTTC.

This chain connects TRBV11-2 to TRBJ2-2; D is unresolved. V lost 3 bases and J lost 7, with 12 bases in between. CDR1 is SGHAT and CDR2 is FQNNGV in the germline V gene. CDR3 length: 14 amino acids. For the CDR3, the DNA is TGTGCCAGCAGCTTTCAAGCCATTGGCGGGGAGCTGTTTTTT. Translated, it gives CASSFQAIGGELFF.

The chain links TRBV7-2 to TRBJ1-2; 11 nucleotides match TRBD1. The germline CDR1 and CDR2 sequences are SGHTA and FQGNSA. The J segment lost 6 bases and the V segment lost 1 base, leaving 10 bases of the junction unmatched. This CDR3 is 17 amino acids long. The CDR3: CASSLGPGQGAADGYTF. The CDR3 DNA reads as TGTGCCAGCAGCTTAGGTCCCGGACAGGGGGCGGCTGATGGCTACACCTTC. The whole variable domain, filled in from reference TRBV7-2 and TRBJ1-2, reads GAGVSQSPSNKVTEKGKDVELRCDPISGHTALYWYRQSLGQGLEFLIYFQGNSAPDKSGLPSDRFSAERTGGSVSTLTIQRTQQEDSAVYLCASSLGPGQGAADGYTFGSGTRLTVV.

This rearrangement joins TRBV29-1 to TRBJ1-5; weak D call: TRBD1 (6 bases). Germline V lookup: CDR1 SQVTM, CDR2 ANQGSEA. The CDR3 loop spans 14 amino acids. V was shortened by 0 bases and J by 2 bases, with 8 bases between the two germline ends. Written as DNA, the CDR3 is TGCAGCGTTGAAGAAGGGGGTGGCAATCAGCCCCAGCATTTT. Residues: CSVEEGGGNQPQHF.

The chain carries TRBV5-1 and TRBJ2-7; D is undetermined. Trimming shortened V by 1 base and J by 7 bases, and 6 bases separated the two germline ends. Germline-derived CDR1 and CDR2 are SGHRS and YFSETQ. The CDR3 contains 11 residues. The CDR3 bases are TGCGCCAGCAGCTTGAACCGGGAGCAGTACTTC. Residues: CASSLNREQYF.

V is TRBV18 and J is TRBJ1-2, with D possibly being TRBD1 (6 bases). V lost 3 bases to trimming and J lost 4 bases, with 9 bases between them. CDR1 is KGHSH and CDR2 is LQKENI in the germline V gene. The CDR3 consists of 13 residues. Written as DNA, the CDR3 is TGTGCCAGCTCACCTGGGGGCAGCTATGGCTACACCTTC. It codes for CASSPGGSYGYTF. Full variable domain (remainder filled in from reference TRBV18 and TRBJ1-2): NAGVMQNPRHLVRRRGQEARLRCSPMKGHSHVYWYRQLPEEGLKFMVYLQKENIIDESGMPKERFSAEFPKEGPSILRIQQVVRGDSAAYFCASSPGGSYGYTFGSGTRLTVV.

The chain uses TRBV15 and TRBJ1-2; 11 nucleotides line up with TRBD1. This CDR3 is built from 14 residues. Looked up from germline, CDR1 is LNHNV and CDR2 is YYDKDF (reference sequence). Trimming removed 6 bases from V and 8 bases from J; junction bases left unmatched: 8. The CDR3 coding sequence is TGTGCCACCAGGCCGGGACAGGGGGGAGACGGCTACACCTTC. Amino acid sequence: CATRPGQGGDGYTF.

The chain employs TRBV29-1 and TRBJ2-5, with 7 bases fitting TRBD1. The DNA end favors TRBJ2-7, so the J call may be wrong. CDR3 length: 14 amino acids. Per germline, CDR1 SQVTM and CDR2 ANQGSEA. The CDR3 reads CSVVVGTASYEQYF. DNA of the CDR3: TGCAGCGTTGTAGTGGGGACAGCGTCCTACGAGCAGTACTTC.

The chain employs TRBV7-3 and TRBJ2-1; TRBD2 agrees at 10 bases. The CDR3 is 15 amino acids. CDR1 SGHTA and CDR2 FQGTGA come from the germline V gene. The V and J ends lost 1 base and 7 bases, in that order; junction bases with no gene match: 4. CDR3 sequence: CASSLIAGGRNEQFF. For the CDR3, the DNA is TGTGCCAGCAGCTTAATAGCGGGGGGCCGAAATGAGCAGTTCTTC.

CDR3 amino acids: CASSRGQGDTEAFF. In nucleotides, the CDR3 is TGTGCCAGCAGCCGGGGACAGGGCGACACTGAAGCTTTCTTT. The genes are TRBV9 and TRBJ1-1; 9 bases map to TRBD1. The CDR3 has 14 residues. Germline CDR1 and CDR2: SGDLS and YYNGEE. The V gene end was trimmed by 4 bases and the J gene end by 3 bases; junction bases not matched to a gene: 4.

The rearrangement joins TRBV28 to TRBJ1-4; TRBD1 matches at 9 bases. The V segment lost 4 bases and the J segment 7 bases; nucleotides outside the gene matches: 7. Germline V gene lookup returns CDR1 MDHEN and CDR2 SYDVKM. This CDR3 spans 15 amino acids. CDR3 sequence: CASSSTGQGIEKLFF. In DNA, the CDR3 is TGTGCCAGCAGTTCAACGGGACAGGGAATTGAAAAACTGTTTTTT.

Here the CDR3 DNA reads TGTGCCAGTAGTACCGGGACAGTAGATCAGCCCCAGCATTTT. Encoded protein: CASSTGTVDQPQHF. The chain couples TRBV19 to TRBJ1-5; TRBD1 aligns across 7 bases. The CDR3 sequence is 14 residues long. The germline V gene has CDR1 LNHDA and CDR2 SQIVND (reference sequence). The V gene end was trimmed by 4 bases and the J gene end by 5 bases; junction bases not matched to a gene: 5.

The rearrangement joins TRBV6-1 to TRBJ2-3; TRBD2 agrees at 11 bases. The CDR3 is made up of 17 amino acids. The ends lost 4 bases at V and 1 base at J; junction bases unmatched: 7. Germline loops: CDR1 MNHNS, CDR2 SASEGT. The CDR3 nucleotides read TGTGCCAGCAGTGTAGCGGGGGGGGTTTCTCGCACAGATACGCAGTATTTT. Translating gives CASSVAGGVSRTDTQYF.

On this clone itself: The junction does not match germline at one end; this may be a read error. This chain joins TRBV7-9 and TRBJ2-1, with TRBD2 matching 8 bases. The CDR3 totals 15 residues. Germline V gene sequence: CDR1 SEHNR, CDR2 FQNEAQ (reference sequence). The CDR3 region is CSSSLAGLLYNEQFF. DNA of the CDR3: TGTTCCAGCAGCTTAGCGGGACTACTCTACAATGAGCAGTTCTTC. Looking up the rest from reference TRBV7-9 and TRBJ2-1 gives the full variable domain: DTGVSQNPRHKITKRGQNVTFRCDPISEHNRLYWYRQTLGQGPEFLTYFQNEAQLEKSRLLSDRFSAERPKGSFSTLEIQRTEQGDSAMYLCSSSLAGLLYNEQFFGPGTRLTVL.